This entry lists 7 T cell receptor beta chains sequenced from one sample in a study of CD8+CD57+ T cells in acquired aplastic anemia. Investigators profiled TCR beta VDJ and CDR3 from genomic DNA template. TCRdb re-analysed the reads in MiXCR, keeping a single row per CDR3 protein. The sample shows 150,000 or so distinct CDR3 sequences, around half of them seen only once. It was patients with CD8+CD57+ cell expansion by flow cytometry who were chosen for sequencing. The sequenced material came from sorted CD4+, CD8+, or CD8+CD57+ T cells (not recorded which) from PBMCs. These receptors all come from a human donor with aplastic anemia.

This clonotype was found many times. The chain joins TRBV4-2 to TRBJ1-2; D remains ambiguous. Between the trimmed V and J ends, which lost 1 base and 10 bases, there was a span of 10 bases. CDR3 length: 12 amino acids. Germline V lookup: CDR1 LGHNA, CDR2 YNFKEQ. CDR3 protein: CASSQGDLTYTF. CDR3 nucleotides: TGTGCCAGCAGCCAAGGGGATTTAACCTACACCTTC.

The J gene is TRBJ2-7, the V gene TRBV5-1, with 11 bases matching TRBD2. This CDR3 is 15 amino acids long. J was trimmed by 4 bases and V by 2 bases; bases with no gene match: 5. CDR1 SGHRS and CDR2 YFSETQ come from the germline V gene. CDR3 sequence (DNA): TGCGCCAGCAGCTTAGGGGCTAGCGGGAGGTACGAGCAGTACTTC. Translated: CASSLGASGRYEQYF.

The sample holds one count of this clonotype. This sequence joins TRBV6-5 and TRBJ2-2; D gene ambiguous. V shed 1 base and J shed 0 bases, with 6 bases lying between them. The CDR3 consists of 15 residues. Germline V CDR1 and CDR2: MNHEY, SVGAGI. For the CDR3, the DNA is TGTGCCAGCAGTTACTTCACGACGAACACCGGGGAGCTGTTTTTT. It yields the protein CASSYFTTNTGELFF.

This clonotype was picked up a small number of times. The rearrangement uses TRBV7-6 and TRBJ1-2; D remains ambiguous. This CDR3 is 13 amino acids long. Germline V gives CDR1 SGHVS, CDR2 FNYEAQ. The V and J ends lost 5 bases and 5 bases respectively, with 12 bases between them. CDR3 in amino acids: CASSTLDSYGYTF. For the CDR3, the DNA is TGTGCCAGCAGCACCTTAGACTCGTATGGCTACACCTTC.

This clonotype was observed a few times. V usage is TRBV4-3 and J usage is TRBJ1-5; D gene ambiguous. The CDR3 loop spans 18 amino acids. The V gene lost 0 bases and the J gene lost 5 bases, with 20 bases spanning the gap. Per the germline V gene, CDR1 is LGHNA and CDR2 is YSLEER. CDR3 amino acids: CASSQDRVGGLGDQPQHF. In DNA form, the CDR3 reads TGCGCCAGCAGCCAAGATAGGGTCGGAGGGCTCGGGGATCAGCCCCAGCATTTT.

Many counts were recorded for this clonotype. This rearrangement joins TRBV19 to TRBJ1-1, with D perhaps TRBD1 (6 bases). The germline CDR1 and CDR2 sequences are LNHDA and SQIVND (reference sequence). V lost 6 bases to trimming and J lost 0 bases, with 17 bases between them. This CDR3 has 16 residues. The CDR3: CASSNRRGRMNTEAFF. The CDR3 DNA reads TGTGCCAGTAGCAACAGGCGGGGGCGCATGAACACTGAAGCTTTCTTT.

This clonotype showed up just once. The chain recombines TRBV7-7 with TRBJ1-1; D remains unclear. The CDR3 extends over 13 amino acids. CDR1 SSHAT and CDR2 FNYEAQ come from the germline V gene (reference sequence). V lost 6 bases and J 1 base, leaving 9 bases between the germline ends. CDR3 nucleotides: TGTGCCAGCAGTCCCGACTCGAACACTGAAGCTTTCTTT. It translates to CASSPDSNTEAFF.